Below are 20 T cell receptor beta chains sequenced from a single sample in a study of blood T cell repertoires in COVID-19 (dated by TCRdb to about 2020). The library relied on the immunoSEQ multiplex PCR assay. Not all clones reach the TCRdb copy of this immuneACCESS table, which keeps in-frame sequences only. Checked studies attribute under half of the gap to unresolved V genes and leave the rest unexplained. The sample records around 260,000 clones, about 87% of which are singletons. The ten largest clones take up roughly 2.5% of the sample. Sequenced: peripheral blood. The receptors were gathered from a woman between 45 and 65 years old with acute or convalescent COVID-19.

The chain employs TRBV19 and TRBJ1-5; the D is unclear. V was clipped by 6 bases and J by 0 bases, with 12 bases between them. CDR1 LNHDA and CDR2 SQIVND come from the germline V gene (reference sequence). This CDR3 is 15 amino acids long. The CDR3 DNA reads as TGTGCCAGTAGAACAGAATCTTATAGCAATCAGCCCCAGCATTTT. As protein: CASRTESYSNQPQHF.

The genes are TRBV4-1 and TRBJ1-4; D remains ambiguous. The V and J ends lost 4 bases and 8 bases respectively, with 8 bases between them. The germline V gene encodes CDR1 MGHRA and CDR2 YSYEKL. The CDR3 covers 12 residues. In DNA form, the CDR3 reads TGCGCCAGCAGCCCAGCCGGGGAAAAACTGTTTTTT. It translates to CASSPAGEKLFF.

This clone occurred once. The genes are TRBV28 and TRBJ1-2; D possibly corresponds to TRBD1 (6 bases). V shed 7 bases and J shed 7 bases, with 16 bases lying between them. Germline V gene data show CDR1 as MDHEN and CDR2 as SYDVKM. The CDR3 has 13 residues. The CDR3 sequence is CASNSRGAFGYTF. DNA of the CDR3: TGTGCCAGCAACTCGCGGGGGGCGTTTGGCTACACCTTC.

The V and J genes are TRBV28 and TRBJ2-3; TRBD2 matches 10 bases. Germline CDR1 and CDR2: MDHEN and SYDVKM. J gave up 5 bases and V 6 bases, and 8 bases lay outside the gene matches. This CDR3 is 15 amino acids long. CDR3 in amino acids: CASSLPGTSVDTQYF. The CDR3 nucleotides are TGTGCCAGCAGCCTACCCGGGACTAGCGTAGATACGCAGTATTTT. The full variable domain, rest sourced from reference TRBV28 and TRBJ2-3, is DVKVTQSSRYLVKRTGEKVFLECVQDMDHENMFWYRQDPGLGLRLIYFSYDVKMKEKGDIPEGYSVSREKKERFSLILESASTNQTSMYLCASSLPGTSVDTQYFGPGTRLTVL.

The chain employs TRBV18 and TRBJ1-2; 7 positions agree with TRBD1. Germline loops: CDR1 KGHSH, CDR2 LQKENI. The CDR3 length is 14 residues. The junction had 3 bases not matched to a gene; V was cut back by 2 bases and J by 3 bases. This CDR3 is CASSPGTADYGYTF. CDR3 coding DNA: TGTGCCAGCTCACCAGGGACAGCCGACTATGGCTACACCTTC.

The chain links TRBV27 to TRBJ1-2; no clear D gene. This CDR3 comprises 14 residues. Germline values: CDR1 MNHEY, CDR2 SMNVEV (reference sequence). With 6 bases removed from V and 4 bases from J, the gap between germline ends came to 15 bases. The DNA for the CDR3 is TGTGCCAGCAGCGGACGGAAGGAGGGCTATGGCTACACCTTC. Its protein is CASSGRKEGYGYTF.

V and J are TRBV7-2 and TRBJ1-2; D call uncertain. V dropped 1 base and J dropped 3 bases, with 9 bases sitting between them. CDR1 is SGHTA, CDR2 FQGNSA, per germline. This CDR3 spans 14 amino acids. The chain's CDR3 is CASSLVLADYGYTF. The CDR3 DNA reads as TGTGCCAGCAGCTTAGTTCTGGCAGACTATGGCTACACCTTC.

The chain uses TRBV12-3 or TRBV12-4 and TRBJ2-6; D is uncertain. CDR3 length equals 11 residues. V gave up 3 bases and J gave up 12 bases, with 6 bases separating them. The CDR3 DNA reads TGTGCCAGCAGTTTGATGGCCGTCCTGACTTTC. Translated: CASSLMAVLTF.

The V and J genes are TRBV10-3 and TRBJ2-5; 10 nucleotides match TRBD2. The germline V gene encodes CDR1 ENHRY and CDR2 SYGVKD. The CDR3 length is 15 residues. V was pared by 4 bases and J by 5 bases, with 7 bases of the junction left unmatched. CDR3 protein: CAISGLAGATETQYF. CDR3 nucleotides: TGTGCCATCAGTGGGCTAGCGGGAGCCACGGAGACCCAGTACTTC.

In its sample, this clone was seen a few times. V is TRBV28 and J is TRBJ2-7; 9 bases map to TRBD2. Losses at the gene ends were 3 bases for V and 3 bases for J; bases not matched to a gene: 9. The CDR3 length is 16 residues. Germline V gives CDR1 MDHEN, CDR2 SYDVKM. Here the CDR3 reads CASSLGGSGRGYEQYF. The CDR3 nucleotides read TGTGCCAGCAGTTTGGGGGGTAGCGGGAGAGGCTACGAGCAGTACTTC.

This rearrangement joins TRBV7-2 to TRBJ2-1; D is unresolved. Germline V gives CDR1 SGHTA, CDR2 FQGNSA. The CDR3 is made up of 13 amino acids. V was pared by 9 bases and J by 0 bases, with 9 bases between. In DNA form, the CDR3 reads TGTGCCAGGATGAGTGGCTCCTACAATGAGCAGTTCTTC. It translates to CARMSGSYNEQFF. Combining the CDR3 with reference TRBV7-2 and TRBJ2-1 gives the whole variable domain GAGVSQSPSNKVTEKGKDVELRCDPISGHTALYWYRQSLGQGLEFLIYFQGNSAPDKSGLPSDRFSAERTGGSVSTLTIQRTQQEDSAVYLCARMSGSYNEQFFGPGTRLTVL.

With respect to this clone: This sample also contains other DNA sequences that code for the same CDR3. The V gene is TRBV27, the J gene TRBJ1-3; no definite D call. In germline, CDR1 is MNHEY, CDR2 SMNVEV (reference sequence). CDR3 length: 13 amino acids. The V gene lost 0 bases and the J gene lost 4 bases, with 4 bases spanning the gap. The CDR3 spells CASSLSQGNTIYF. The DNA for the CDR3 is TGTGCCAGCAGTTTATCACAGGGAAACACCATATATTTT.

The chain uses TRBV7-9 and TRBJ2-3, with TRBD1 as a possible D gene (5 bases). CDR1 and CDR2 (germline): SEHNR, FQNEAQ (reference sequence). This CDR3 is built from 18 residues. Trimming shortened V by 0 bases and J by 0 bases, and 16 bases separated the two germline ends. CDR3 residues: CASSLAVARASSTDTQYF. The CDR3 bases are TGTGCCAGCAGCTTAGCGGTCGCCAGGGCATCTAGCACAGATACGCAGTATTTT.

The V call is TRBV28, the J call TRBJ1-4, with D unresolved. V lost 3 bases to trimming and J lost 5 bases, with 10 bases between them. CDR3 length: 14 residues. Germline CDR1 and CDR2: MDHEN and SYDVKM. In nucleotides, the CDR3 is TGTGCCAGCAGTTTGTACAGCTTAAATGAAAAACTGTTTTTT. Translated: CASSLYSLNEKLFF.

V and J are TRBV27 and TRBJ2-2; D is uncertain. The CDR3 is made up of 13 amino acids. Per the germline V gene, CDR1 is MNHEY and CDR2 is SMNVEV (reference sequence). The CDR3 reads CATRPTNTGELFF. CDR3 nucleotides: TGTGCTACGCGCCCGACGAACACCGGGGAGCTGTTTTTT.

In its sample, this clone was seen once. The V gene is TRBV9, the J gene TRBJ2-7; 7 nucleotides align to TRBD2. V gave up 0 bases and J gave up 2 bases; unmatched junction bases: 8. This CDR3 comprises 16 residues. Germline CDR1 and CDR2: SGDLS and YYNGEE. In DNA, the CDR3 is TGTGCCAGCAGCGTAGGAGGGGCGGGAGTCCCCTACGAGCAGTACTTC. This sequence encodes CASSVGGAGVPYEQYF.

This rearrangement joins TRBV7-9 to TRBJ1-4; D gene unclear. The CDR3 is 11 residues long. V dropped 4 bases and J dropped 7 bases, with 4 bases sitting between them. Per the germline V gene, CDR1 is SEHNR and CDR2 is FQNEAQ (reference sequence). The CDR3 nucleotides read TGTGCCAGCAGCTCCATTGAAAAACTGTTTTTT. Protein product: CASSSIEKLFF. The full variable domain, rest sourced from reference TRBV7-9 and TRBJ1-4, is DTGVSQNPRHKITKRGQNVTFRCDPISEHNRLYWYRQTLGQGPEFLTYFQNEAQLEKSRLLSDRFSAERPKGSFSTLEIQRTEQGDSAMYLCASSSIEKLFFGSGTQLSVL.

V usage is TRBV6-5 and J usage is TRBJ2-2; 9 nucleotides line up with TRBD1. J gave up 7 bases and V 6 bases, and 6 bases lay outside the gene matches. Germline CDR1 MNHEY, CDR2 SVGAGI. The CDR3 contains 14 residues. The CDR3 is CASRGDRVGGELFF. CDR3 nucleotides: TGTGCCAGCAGGGGGGACAGGGTAGGCGGGGAGCTGTTTTTT.

This clone was found a few times. V is TRBV11-2 and J is TRBJ1-4; TRBD1 agrees at 8 bases. This CDR3 spans 17 amino acids. Germline CDR1 reads SGHAT; CDR2 reads FQNNGV. Trimming at V came to 3 bases and at J to 7 bases, leaving 13 bases not matched to a gene. CDR3 coding DNA: TGTGCCAGCAGCTTGGGAACGGGGACAGGCAATAGTGAAAAACTGTTTTTT. Translation gives CASSLGTGTGNSEKLFF.

The chain is built from TRBV7-9 and TRBJ2-1; 7 bases align to TRBD2. The V gene's germline CDR1 is SEHNR and CDR2 FQNEAQ (reference sequence). Germline trimming cut 4 bases from V and 9 bases from J; bases unmatched to any gene: 15. The CDR3 is 16 amino acids. Written as DNA, the CDR3 is TGTGCCAGCAGCTCCGACTGGGCGGGAGCTTCATTTGAGCAGTTCTTC. This translates into CASSSDWAGASFEQFF.